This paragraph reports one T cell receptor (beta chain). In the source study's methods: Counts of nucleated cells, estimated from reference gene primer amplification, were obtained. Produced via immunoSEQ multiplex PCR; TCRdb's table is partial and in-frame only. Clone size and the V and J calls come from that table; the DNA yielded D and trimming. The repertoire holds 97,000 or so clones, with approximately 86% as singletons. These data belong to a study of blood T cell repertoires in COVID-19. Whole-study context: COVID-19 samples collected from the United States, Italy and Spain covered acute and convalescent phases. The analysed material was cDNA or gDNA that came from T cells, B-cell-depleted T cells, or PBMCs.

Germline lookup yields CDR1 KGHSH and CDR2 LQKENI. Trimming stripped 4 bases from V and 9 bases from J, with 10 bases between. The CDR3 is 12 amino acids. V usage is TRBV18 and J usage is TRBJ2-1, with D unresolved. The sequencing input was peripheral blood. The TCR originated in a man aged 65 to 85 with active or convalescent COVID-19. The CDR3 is CASSRDSAEQFF. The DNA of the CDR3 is TGTGCCAGCTCACGAGACTCGGCTGAGCAGTTCTTC.